The present T cell receptor beta chain was sequenced within a study of cytomegalovirus exposure and HLA in healthy donors. Findings of the study overall: Links to common viral pathogens appeared, in a later analysis, for several of the most significant clusters.

The PCR made use of 60 Vbeta and 13 Jbeta primers. Assay: immunoSEQ multiplex PCR; the TCRdb copy retains only in-frame clones and omits some. The data show roughly 23,000 clones, around 77% seen once. The CDR3 consists of 13 residues. CDR1 SGHNT and CDR2 YENEEA come from the germline V gene. The J segment lost 7 bases and the V segment lost 6 bases, leaving 9 bases of the junction unmatched. Each donor was nominally healthy when sampled (though unrecorded immune exposures were likely). In the case of this clone: Its target is unknown.

This clonotype was obtained from a man in his 60s in good health and CMV-seronegative. The chain employs TRBV11-3 and TRBJ2-7; 7 bases agree with TRBD2. Sequences were obtained from PBMCs. The CDR3 is CASSLGGEREQYF. The CDR3 region has the DNA TGTGCCAGCAGTCTTGGGGGGGAAAGGGAGCAGTACTTC. Filled out from reference TRBV11-3 and TRBJ2-7, the complete variable domain reads EAGVVQSPRYKIIEKKQPVAFWCNPISGHNTLYWYLQNLGQGPELLIRYENEEAVDDSQLPKDRFSAERLKGVDSTLKIQPAELGDSAVYLCASSLGGEREQYFGPGTRLTVT.